This T cell receptor (beta chain) was documented in a study of cytomegalovirus exposure and HLA in healthy donors. CDR3 length: 14 residues. V lost 0 bases and J lost 0, with 3 bases in between. Germline values: CDR1 LNHNV, CDR2 YYDKDF (reference sequence). Regarding this clone: Antigen specificity is unknown.

It was with 60 Vbeta and 13 Jbeta primers that the PCR ran. In the study's own analysis: It was a later analysis that counted about 80 million unique TCR beta chains, of which roughly 11 million were shared. Data came from immunoSEQ multiplex PCR; TCRdb stores just in-frame clones and leaves some out. V, J and clone size are taken as reported in that table, and D and trimming were inferred from the DNA itself. Of more than 130,000 clones in the sample, roughly 80% were seen once. Study-level findings and limits: Certain indistinguishable V segments, among them TRBV6-2 and TRBV6-3, were excluded. Sequencing likely caused a cluster of highly shared sequence variants.

Sequences were obtained from PBMCs. The chain employs TRBV15 and TRBJ1-5; D gene ambiguous. The receptor comes from a man aged 40-55 years in good health and CMV-seropositive. The CDR3 DNA follows: TGTGCCACCAGCAGAGATCTTAGCAATCAGCCCCAGCATTTT. Protein sequence: CATSRDLSNQPQHF.